The clone carrying this T cell receptor beta chain was seen repeatedly, ten times or more. Its antigen remains unidentified. These data originate in a study of cytomegalovirus exposure and HLA in healthy donors. Study results and limitations: The authors listed 164 TCR beta chains as cytomegalovirus-associated. Confirmation was obtained in vitro that a few CMV-associated chains are specific for CMV antigens.

The CDR3 spans 14 residues. Germline CDR1 SQVTM, CDR2 ANQGSEA. With 4 bases removed from V and 1 base from J, the gap between germline ends came to 13 bases. The assay was immunoSEQ multiplex PCR, and TCRdb's table has in-frame clones only and misses some. The sample consists of over 200,000 clones, around 90% of them appearing once. This TCR derives from a woman younger than 30 in good health and CMV-seropositive. The V and J genes are TRBV29-1 and TRBJ1-1; unclear D gene. Source material: PBMCs. The CDR3 protein is CSVGPASPNTEAFF. The CDR3 region has the DNA TGCAGCGTTGGTCCCGCGTCCCCGAACACTGAAGCTTTCTTT.